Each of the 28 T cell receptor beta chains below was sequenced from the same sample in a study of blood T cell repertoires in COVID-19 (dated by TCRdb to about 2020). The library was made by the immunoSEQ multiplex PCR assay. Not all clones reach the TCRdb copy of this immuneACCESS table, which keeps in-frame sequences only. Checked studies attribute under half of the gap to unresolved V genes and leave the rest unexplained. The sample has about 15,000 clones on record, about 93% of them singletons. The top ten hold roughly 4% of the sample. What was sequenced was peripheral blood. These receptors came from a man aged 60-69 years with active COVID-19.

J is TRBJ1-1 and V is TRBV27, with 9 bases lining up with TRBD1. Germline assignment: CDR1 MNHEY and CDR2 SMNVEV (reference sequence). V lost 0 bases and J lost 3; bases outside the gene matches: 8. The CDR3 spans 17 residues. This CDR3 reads CASSLSPRDRVHTEAFF. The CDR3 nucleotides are TGTGCCAGCAGTTTATCTCCGAGGGACAGGGTTCACACTGAAGCTTTCTTT.

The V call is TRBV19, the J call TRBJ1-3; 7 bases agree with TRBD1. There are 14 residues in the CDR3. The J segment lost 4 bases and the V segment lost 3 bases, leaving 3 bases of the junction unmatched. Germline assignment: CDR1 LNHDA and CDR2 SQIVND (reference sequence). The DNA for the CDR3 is TGTGCCAGTAGTATCGGGACAGACGGAAACACCATATATTTT. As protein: CASSIGTDGNTIYF.

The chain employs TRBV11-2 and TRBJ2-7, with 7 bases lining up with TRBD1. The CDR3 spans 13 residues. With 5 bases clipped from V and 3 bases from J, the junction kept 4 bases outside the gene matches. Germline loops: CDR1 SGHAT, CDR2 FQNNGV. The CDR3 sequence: CASSPGTDYEQYF. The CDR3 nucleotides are TGTGCCAGCAGCCCTGGGACAGACTACGAGCAGTACTTC.

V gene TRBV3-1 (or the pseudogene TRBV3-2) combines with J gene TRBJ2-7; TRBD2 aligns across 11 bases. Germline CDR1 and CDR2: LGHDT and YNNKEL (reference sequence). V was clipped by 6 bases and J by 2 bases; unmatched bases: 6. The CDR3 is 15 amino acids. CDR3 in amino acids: CASSRLAGTPYEQYF. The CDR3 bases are TGTGCCAGCAGTCGACTAGCGGGGACGCCCTACGAGCAGTACTTC.

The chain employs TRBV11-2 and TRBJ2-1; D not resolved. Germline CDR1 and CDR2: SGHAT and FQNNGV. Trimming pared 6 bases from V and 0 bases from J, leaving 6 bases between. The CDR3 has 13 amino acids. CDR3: CASRVSSYNEQFF. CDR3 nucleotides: TGTGCCAGCAGAGTTAGCTCCTACAATGAGCAGTTCTTC.

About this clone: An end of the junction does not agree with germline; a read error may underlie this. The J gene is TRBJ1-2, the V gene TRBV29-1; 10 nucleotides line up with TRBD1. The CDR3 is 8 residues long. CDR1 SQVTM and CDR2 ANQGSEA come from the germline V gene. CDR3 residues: CSADRGRF. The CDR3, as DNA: TGCAGCGCTGACAGGGGGCGGTTC.

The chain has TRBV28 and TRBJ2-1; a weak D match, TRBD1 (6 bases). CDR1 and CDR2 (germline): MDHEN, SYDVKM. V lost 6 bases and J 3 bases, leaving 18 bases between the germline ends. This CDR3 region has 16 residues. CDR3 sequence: CASRGSGVVYYNEQFF. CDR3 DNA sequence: TGTGCCAGCAGGGGATCAGGGGTGGTGTACTACAATGAGCAGTTCTTC.

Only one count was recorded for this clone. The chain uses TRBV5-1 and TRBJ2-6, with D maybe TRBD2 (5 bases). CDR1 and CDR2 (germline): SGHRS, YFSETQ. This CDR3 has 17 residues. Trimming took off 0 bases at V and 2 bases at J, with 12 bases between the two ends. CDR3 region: CASSLGIRRTGANVLTF. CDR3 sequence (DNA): TGCGCCAGCAGCTTGGGGATTCGGAGGACTGGGGCCAACGTCCTGACTTTC.

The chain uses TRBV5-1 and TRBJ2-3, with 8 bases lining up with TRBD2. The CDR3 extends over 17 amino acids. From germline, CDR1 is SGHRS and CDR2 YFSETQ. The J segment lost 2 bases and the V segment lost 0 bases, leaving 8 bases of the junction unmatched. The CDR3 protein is CASSLDPGLESTDTQYF. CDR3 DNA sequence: TGCGCCAGCAGCTTGGATCCGGGACTAGAATCCACAGATACGCAGTATTTT.

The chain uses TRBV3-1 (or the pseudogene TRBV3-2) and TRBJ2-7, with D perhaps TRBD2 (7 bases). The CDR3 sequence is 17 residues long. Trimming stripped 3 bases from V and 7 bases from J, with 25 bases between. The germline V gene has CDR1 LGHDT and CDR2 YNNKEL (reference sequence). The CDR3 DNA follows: TGTGCCAGCAGCCAGTTGGGGGGGGGCTCTCGTAAATCTGAGCAGTACTTC. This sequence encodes CASSQLGGGSRKSEQYF.

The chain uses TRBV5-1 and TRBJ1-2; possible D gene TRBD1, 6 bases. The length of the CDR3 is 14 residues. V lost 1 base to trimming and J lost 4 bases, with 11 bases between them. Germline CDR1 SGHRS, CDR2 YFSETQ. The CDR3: CASSLWGPGYGYTF. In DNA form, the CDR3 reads TGCGCCAGCAGCTTGTGGGGGCCGGGCTATGGCTACACCTTC. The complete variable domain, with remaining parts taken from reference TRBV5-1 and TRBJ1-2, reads KAGVTQTPRYLIKTRGQQVTLSCSPISGHRSVSWYQQTPGQGLQFLFEYFSETQRNKGNFPGRFSGRQFSNSRSEMNVSTLELGDSALYLCASSLWGPGYGYTFGSGTRLTVV.

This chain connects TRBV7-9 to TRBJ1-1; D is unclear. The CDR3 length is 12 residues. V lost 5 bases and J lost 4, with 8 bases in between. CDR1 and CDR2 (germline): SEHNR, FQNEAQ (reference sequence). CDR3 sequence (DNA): TGTGCCAGCAGCCTGCGAGGCACTGAAGCTTTCTTT. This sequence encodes CASSLRGTEAFF.

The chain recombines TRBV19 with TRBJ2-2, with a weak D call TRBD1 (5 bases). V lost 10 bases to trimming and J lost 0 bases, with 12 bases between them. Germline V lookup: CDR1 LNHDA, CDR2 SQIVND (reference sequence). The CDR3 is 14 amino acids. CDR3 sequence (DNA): TGTGCCACCAGGCAGGGATCGAACACCGGGGAGCTGTTTTTT. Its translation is CATRQGSNTGELFF.

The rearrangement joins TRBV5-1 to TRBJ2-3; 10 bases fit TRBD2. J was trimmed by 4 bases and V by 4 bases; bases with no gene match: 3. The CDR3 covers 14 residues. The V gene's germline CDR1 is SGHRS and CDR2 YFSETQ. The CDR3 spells CASSPSGGPDTQYF. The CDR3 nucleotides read TGCGCCAGCAGCCCTAGCGGGGGCCCAGATACGCAGTATTTT. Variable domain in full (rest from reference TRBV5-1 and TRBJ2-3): KAGVTQTPRYLIKTRGQQVTLSCSPISGHRSVSWYQQTPGQGLQFLFEYFSETQRNKGNFPGRFSGRQFSNSRSEMNVSTLELGDSALYLCASSPSGGPDTQYFGPGTRLTVL.

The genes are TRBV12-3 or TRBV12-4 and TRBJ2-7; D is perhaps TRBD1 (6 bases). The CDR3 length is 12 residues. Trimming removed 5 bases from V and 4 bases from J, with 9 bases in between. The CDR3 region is CASSPGQYEQYF. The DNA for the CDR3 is TGTGCCAGCAGTCCCGGACAGTACGAGCAGTACTTC.

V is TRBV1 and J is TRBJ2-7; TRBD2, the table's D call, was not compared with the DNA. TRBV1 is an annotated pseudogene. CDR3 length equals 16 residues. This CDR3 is CTSSQRGGRESYEQYF. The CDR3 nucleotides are TGCACCAGCAGTCAAAGGGGGGGTAGGGAGTCCTACGAGCAGTACTTC.

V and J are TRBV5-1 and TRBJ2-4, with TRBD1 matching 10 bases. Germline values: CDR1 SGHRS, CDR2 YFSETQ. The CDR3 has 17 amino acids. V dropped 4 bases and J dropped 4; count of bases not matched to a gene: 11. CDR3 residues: CASSLTGTGANKNIQYF. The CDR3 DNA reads TGCGCCAGCAGCCTTACCGGGACAGGGGCGAATAAAAACATTCAGTACTTC.

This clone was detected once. The CDR3, as DNA: TGCGCCAGCAGCCTGAGTCGCGGGGGGGAAGAGACCCAGTACTTC. It translates to CASSLSRGGEETQYF. This chain joins TRBV5-1 and TRBJ2-5; 9 bases map to TRBD2. The V and J ends lost 4 bases and 3 bases, in that order; junction bases with no gene match: 7. This CDR3 is built from 15 residues. Germline V gene lookup returns CDR1 SGHRS and CDR2 YFSETQ.

The CDR3 is CASSPETSSYEQYV. The CDR3 nucleotides are TGTGCCAGCAGCCCTGAGACAAGCTCCTACGAGCAGTACGTC. V usage is TRBV5-4 and J usage is TRBJ2-7; D remains ambiguous. The CDR3 has 14 residues. Germline CDR1 is SGHNT and CDR2 is YYREEE (reference sequence). Trimming removed 4 bases from V and 0 bases from J, with 11 bases in between.

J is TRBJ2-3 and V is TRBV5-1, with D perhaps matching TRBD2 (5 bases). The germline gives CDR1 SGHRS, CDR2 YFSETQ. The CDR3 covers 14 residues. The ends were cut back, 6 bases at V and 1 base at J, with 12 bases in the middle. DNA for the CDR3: TGCGCCAGCACCGACGCGGGCGGCACAGATACGCAGTATTTT. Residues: CASTDAGGTDTQYF.

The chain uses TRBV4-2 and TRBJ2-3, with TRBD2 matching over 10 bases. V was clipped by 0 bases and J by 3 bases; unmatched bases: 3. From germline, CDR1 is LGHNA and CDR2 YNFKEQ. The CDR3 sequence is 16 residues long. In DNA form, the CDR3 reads TGTGCCAGCAGCCAAGAACAGCGGGGGGGAACAGATACGCAGTATTTT. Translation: CASSQEQRGGTDTQYF.

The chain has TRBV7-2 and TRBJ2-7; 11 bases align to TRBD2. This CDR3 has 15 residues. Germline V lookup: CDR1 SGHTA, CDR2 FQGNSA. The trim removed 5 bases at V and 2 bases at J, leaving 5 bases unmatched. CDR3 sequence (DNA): TGTGCCAGCAGCCCACTAGCGGGGGACACCTACGAGCAGTACTTC. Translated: CASSPLAGDTYEQYF.

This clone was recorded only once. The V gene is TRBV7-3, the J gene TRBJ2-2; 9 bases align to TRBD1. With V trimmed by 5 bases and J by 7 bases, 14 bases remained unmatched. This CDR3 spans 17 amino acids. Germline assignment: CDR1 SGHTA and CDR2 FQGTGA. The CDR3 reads CASSIKPMTGGYGELFF. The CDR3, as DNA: TGTGCCAGCAGCATTAAACCCATGACAGGGGGGTACGGGGAGCTGTTTTTT.

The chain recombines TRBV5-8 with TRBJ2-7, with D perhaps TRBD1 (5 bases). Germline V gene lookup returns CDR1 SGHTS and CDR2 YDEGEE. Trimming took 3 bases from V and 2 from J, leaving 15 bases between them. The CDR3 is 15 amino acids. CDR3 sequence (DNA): TGTGCCAGCAGCTGGGCCGGGCTCAGGGCCTACGAGCAGTACTTC. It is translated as CASSWAGLRAYEQYF.

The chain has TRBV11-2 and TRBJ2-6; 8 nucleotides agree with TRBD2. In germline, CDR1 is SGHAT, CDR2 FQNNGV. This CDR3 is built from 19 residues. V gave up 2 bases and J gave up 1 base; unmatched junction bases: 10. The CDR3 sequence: CASSLRAGGPTSGANVLTF. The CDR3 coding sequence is TGTGCCAGCAGCTTACGGGCGGGGGGCCCAACTTCTGGGGCCAACGTCCTGACTTTC. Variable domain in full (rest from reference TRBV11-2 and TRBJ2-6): EAGVAQSPRYKIIEKRQSVAFWCNPISGHATLYWYQQILGQGPKLLIQFQNNGVVDDSQLPKDRFSAERLKGVDSTLKIQPAKLEDSAVYLCASSLRAGGPTSGANVLTFGAGSRLTVL.

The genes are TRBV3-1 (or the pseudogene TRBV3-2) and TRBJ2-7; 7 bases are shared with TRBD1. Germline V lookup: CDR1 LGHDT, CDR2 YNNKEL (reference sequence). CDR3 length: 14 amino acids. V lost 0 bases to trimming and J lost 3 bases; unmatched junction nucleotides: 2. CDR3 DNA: TGTGCCAGCAGCCAAGAGGGACAGAACTACGAGCAGTACTTC. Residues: CASSQEGQNYEQYF.

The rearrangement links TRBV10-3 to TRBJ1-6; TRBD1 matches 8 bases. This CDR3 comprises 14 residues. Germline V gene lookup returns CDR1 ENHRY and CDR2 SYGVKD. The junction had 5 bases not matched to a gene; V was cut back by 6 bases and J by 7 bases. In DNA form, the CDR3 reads TGTGCCATCAGCCGTGGACAGGGAAATTCACCCCTCCACTTT. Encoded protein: CAISRGQGNSPLHF.

In DNA, the CDR3 is TGTGCCACCAGTGAAGCGGGGGGCGGTAGGGGGGCCCAGTACTTC. This gives the protein CATSEAGGGRGAQYF. V gene TRBV24-1 combines with J gene TRBJ2-5, with 9 bases matching TRBD2. V lost 4 bases to trimming and J lost 9 bases; unmatched junction nucleotides: 11. The CDR3 extends over 15 amino acids. Germline V CDR1 and CDR2: KGHDR, SFDVKD.